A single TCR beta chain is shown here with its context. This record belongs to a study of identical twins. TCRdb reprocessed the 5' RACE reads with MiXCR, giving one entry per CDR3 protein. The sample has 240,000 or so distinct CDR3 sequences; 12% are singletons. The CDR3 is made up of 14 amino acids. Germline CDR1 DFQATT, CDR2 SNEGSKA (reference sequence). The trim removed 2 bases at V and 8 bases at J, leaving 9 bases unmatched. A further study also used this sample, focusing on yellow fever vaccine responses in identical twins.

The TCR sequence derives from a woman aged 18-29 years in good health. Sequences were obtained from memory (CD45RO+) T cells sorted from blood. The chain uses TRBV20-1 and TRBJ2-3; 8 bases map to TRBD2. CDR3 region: CSARPGLAFITQYF. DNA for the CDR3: TGCAGTGCTAGACCCGGACTAGCCTTTATTACGCAGTATTTT.